This T cell receptor beta chain was retrieved from a study of early T cells in non-severe SARS-CoV-2 infection. Whole-study context: Sequenced material consisted of bulk RNA (from unsorted whole blood), and chains were unpaired.

This CDR3 contains 11 residues. The germline gives CDR1 SGHAT, CDR2 FQNNGV. The ends were cut back, 7 bases at V and 9 bases at J, with 10 bases in the middle. Each cDNA molecule carried a unique molecular identifier. TCRdb reprocessed the 5' RACE reads via MiXCR and lists one record per CDR3 protein. The table lists fewer than 75,000 distinct CDR3 sequences, more than 15% of them singletons. The sequencing used whole blood, collected at baseline. V is TRBV11-2 and J is TRBJ2-4; perhaps TRBD1 as D (6 bases). This clonotype originated in an adult who was a healthcare worker with PCR-confirmed SARS-CoV-2 infection or an uninfected control (not recorded which). The CDR3 nucleotides read TGTGCCAGCACCCAGGGGTCCATTCAGTACTTC. This encodes CASTQGSIQYF. Full variable domain (rest looked up from reference TRBV11-2 and TRBJ2-4): EAGVAQSPRYKIIEKRQSVAFWCNPISGHATLYWYQQILGQGPKLLIQFQNNGVVDDSQLPKDRFSAERLKGVDSTLKIQPAKLEDSAVYLCASTQGSIQYFGAGTRLSVL.